The present T cell receptor beta chain was sequenced within a study of CD8 T cells in Susac syndrome. Whole-study context: Susac syndrome patients were untreated, on corticosteroids with some adding intravenous immunoglobulin, or on intravenous immunoglobulin only.

Trimming cost V 0 bases and J 10 bases, with 11 bases left between them. Germline V gives CDR1 SGDLS, CDR2 YYNGEE. The CDR3 has 13 amino acids. When the RNA was reverse transcribed, random hexamers were used with an input of roughly 0.5 to 1 ug. TCRdb reprocessed the immunoSEQ multiplex PCR reads with MiXCR, giving one entry per CDR3 protein. The table lists 200,000 to 250,000 distinct CDR3 sequences, 85% to 95% of them singletons. The receptor was isolated from a human donor with Susac syndrome. The V gene is TRBV9, the J gene TRBJ2-1; D gene uncertain. The specimen was CD4+ T cells from PBMCs. The CDR3 region is CASSVVGSPEQFF. For the CDR3, the DNA is TGTGCCAGCAGCGTAGTAGGTTCTCCGGAGCAGTTCTTC.